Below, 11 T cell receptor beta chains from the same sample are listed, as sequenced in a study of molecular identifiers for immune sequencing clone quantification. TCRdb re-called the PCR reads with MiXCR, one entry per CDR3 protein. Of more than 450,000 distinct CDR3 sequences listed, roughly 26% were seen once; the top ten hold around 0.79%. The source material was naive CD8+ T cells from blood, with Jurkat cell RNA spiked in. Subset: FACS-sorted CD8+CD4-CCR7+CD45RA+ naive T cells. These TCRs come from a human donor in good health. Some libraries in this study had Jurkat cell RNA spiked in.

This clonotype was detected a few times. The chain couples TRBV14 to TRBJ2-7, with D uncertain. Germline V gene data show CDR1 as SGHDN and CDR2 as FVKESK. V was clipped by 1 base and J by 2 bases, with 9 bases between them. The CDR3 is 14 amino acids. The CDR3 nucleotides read TGTGCCAGCAGCCAAGTTTACAGCCCCTACGAGCAGTACTTC. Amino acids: CASSQVYSPYEQYF.

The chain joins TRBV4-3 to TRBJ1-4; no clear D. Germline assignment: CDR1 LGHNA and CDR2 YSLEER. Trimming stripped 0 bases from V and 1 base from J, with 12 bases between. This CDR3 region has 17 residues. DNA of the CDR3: TGCGCCAGCAGCCAAGATTTCTCAGGCGTAACTAATGAAAAACTGTTTTTT. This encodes CASSQDFSGVTNEKLFF.

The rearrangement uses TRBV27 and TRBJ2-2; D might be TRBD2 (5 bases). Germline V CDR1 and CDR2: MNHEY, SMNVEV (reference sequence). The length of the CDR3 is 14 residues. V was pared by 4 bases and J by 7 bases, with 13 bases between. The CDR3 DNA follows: TGTGCCAGCAGTTCGGCACACGAGGGCGGGGAGCTGTTTTTT. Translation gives CASSSAHEGGELFF.

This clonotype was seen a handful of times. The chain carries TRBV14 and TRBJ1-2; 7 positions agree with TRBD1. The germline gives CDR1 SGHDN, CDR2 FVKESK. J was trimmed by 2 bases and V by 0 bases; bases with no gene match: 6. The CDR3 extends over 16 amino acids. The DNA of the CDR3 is TGTGCCAGCAGCCAAGAAAACAGGGGTACCAACTATGGCTACACCTTC. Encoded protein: CASSQENRGTNYGYTF.

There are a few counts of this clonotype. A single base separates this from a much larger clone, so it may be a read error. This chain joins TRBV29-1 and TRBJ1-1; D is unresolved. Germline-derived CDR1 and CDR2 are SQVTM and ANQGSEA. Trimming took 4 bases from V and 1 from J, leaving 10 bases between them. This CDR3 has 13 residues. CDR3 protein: CSVVSWTNTEAFF. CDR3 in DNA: TGCAGCGTTGTCTCCTGGACGAACACTGAAGCTTTCTTT.

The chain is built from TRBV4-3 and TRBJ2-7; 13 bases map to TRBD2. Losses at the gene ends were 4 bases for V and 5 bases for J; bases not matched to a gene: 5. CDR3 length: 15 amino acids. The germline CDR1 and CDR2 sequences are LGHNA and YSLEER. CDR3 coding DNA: TGCGCCAGCAGCCTTGGGACTAGCGGGGCTGACGAGCAGTACTTC. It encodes CASSLGTSGADEQYF.

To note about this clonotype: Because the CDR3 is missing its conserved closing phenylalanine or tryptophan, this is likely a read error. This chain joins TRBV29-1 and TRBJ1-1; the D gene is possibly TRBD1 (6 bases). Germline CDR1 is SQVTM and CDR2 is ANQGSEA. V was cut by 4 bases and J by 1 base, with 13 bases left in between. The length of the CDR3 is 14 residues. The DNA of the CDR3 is TGCAGCGTTGCCGGGACAACTAAGAACACTGAAGCTTTCTTA. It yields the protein CSVAGTTKNTEAFL.

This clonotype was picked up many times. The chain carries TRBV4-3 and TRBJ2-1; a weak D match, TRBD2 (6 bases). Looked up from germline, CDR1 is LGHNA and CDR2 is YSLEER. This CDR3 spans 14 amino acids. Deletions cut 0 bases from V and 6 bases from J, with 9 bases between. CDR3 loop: CASSQDRTTNEQFF. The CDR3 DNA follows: TGCGCCAGCAGCCAAGATAGGACTACCAATGAGCAGTTCTTC.

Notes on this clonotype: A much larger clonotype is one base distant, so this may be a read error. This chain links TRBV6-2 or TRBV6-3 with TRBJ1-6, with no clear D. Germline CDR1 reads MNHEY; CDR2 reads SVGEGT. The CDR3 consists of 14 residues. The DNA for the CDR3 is TGTGCCAGCAGTTACCCAGAATTGGATTCACCCATCCACTTT. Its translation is CASSYPELDSPIHF.

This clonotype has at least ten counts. The CDR3 DNA sequence: TGTGCCAGCAGTGCGGGACAGGGAGGTTTAGAAATTCAGTACTTC. Translated, it gives CASSAGQGGLEIQYF. The gene calls are TRBV2 and TRBJ2-4, with 9 nucleotides matching TRBD1. The CDR3 has 15 amino acids. With 4 bases clipped from V and 10 bases from J, the junction kept 11 bases outside the gene matches. Germline V gene data show CDR1 as SNHLY and CDR2 as FYNNEI. The whole variable domain, filled in from reference TRBV2 and TRBJ2-4, reads EPEVTQTPSHQVTQMGQEVILRCVPISNHLYFYWYRQILGQKVEFLVSFYNNEISEKSEIFDDQFSVERPDGSNFTLKIRSTKLEDSAMYFCASSAGQGGLEIQYFGAGTRLSVL.

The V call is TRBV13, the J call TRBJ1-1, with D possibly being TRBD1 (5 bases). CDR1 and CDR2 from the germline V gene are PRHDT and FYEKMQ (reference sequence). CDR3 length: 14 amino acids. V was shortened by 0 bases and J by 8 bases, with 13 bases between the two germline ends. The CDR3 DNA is TGTGCCAGCAGCTTAGGGGCCCGAAGGGGAGAAGCTTTCTTT. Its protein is CASSLGARRGEAFF.